The following is a TCR beta chain sequence with its context. Using immunoSEQ multiplex PCR, the repertoire was profiled, and TCRdb retains in-frame clones only, with some absent. The data show about 140,000 clones, 80% to 90% seen once. The record originates from a study of blood T cell repertoires in COVID-19. Study-level background: The cDNA or gDNA used as material had been derived from T cells, B-cell-depleted T cells, or PBMCs.

The sample was peripheral blood. This receptor was taken from a man aged 55-75 years with active or convalescent COVID-19.

CDR3: CASSEKGRYGYTF. DNA of the CDR3: TGTGCCAGCAGTGAAAAGGGGCGCTATGGCTACACCTTC. The rearrangement uses TRBV2 and TRBJ1-2, with D maybe TRBD1 (5 bases). V lost 2 bases to trimming and J lost 4 bases, with 8 bases between them. This CDR3 comprises 13 residues. Germline values: CDR1 SNHLY, CDR2 FYNNEI.